One TCR beta chain is described in this entry. This record belongs to a study of blood T cell repertoires in COVID-19. Study at large: Sample material is recorded as cDNA or gDNA derived from T cells, B-cell-depleted T cells, or PBMCs.

Clones were sequenced by immunoSEQ multiplex PCR, and TCRdb holds only the in-frame ones, with some missing. The sample records approximately 200,000 clones, about 80% being singletons. Recruits, aged about 18 to 100 years, lived in under 25 US areas. This CDR3 region has 16 residues. Germline assignment: CDR1 MGHRA and CDR2 YSYEKL. The germline V and J ends were trimmed by 0 bases and 2 bases, with 13 bases remaining between them. The receptor comes from a man between 35 and 55 years old who had recovered from COVID-19. The chain couples TRBV4-1 to TRBJ1-1, with D uncertain. The sample was PBMCs or T cells enriched from blood (not recorded which). In nucleotides, the CDR3 is TGCGCCAGCAGCCAAGATGGATGGAGAGTCAACACTGAAGCTTTCTTT. Protein: CASSQDGWRVNTEAFF.